This T cell receptor beta chain was recorded in a study of T cell responses to AZD1222 COVID-19 vaccine. Study results and caveats: Two AZD1222 administrations were followed by greater Spike-specific TCR breadth and depth. Nearly half of spike-specific TCRs reportedly target variant regions that are unmutated in the B.1.351 and B.1.1.7 variants. Baseline serostatus was positive in only five to seven AZD1222 recipients.

Sequencing used immunoSEQ multiplex PCR; TCRdb keeps in-frame clones, though not all of them. Among some 69,000 clones listed, roughly 85% were seen once. A note on this clone: Its antigen is currently unknown.

The CDR3 is made up of 14 amino acids. Germline CDR1 LNHNV, CDR2 YYDKDF (reference sequence). Trimming shortened V by 0 bases and J by 9 bases, and 14 bases separated the two germline ends. The genes are TRBV15 and TRBJ1-1; D unclear. The input for sequencing was peripheral blood, taken on day 0 of AZD1222 vaccination. This clonotype was sampled from an adult in good health. The chain's CDR3 is CATSREPLYIQAFF. The CDR3 nucleotides read TGTGCCACCAGCAGAGAACCGTTGTATATTCAAGCTTTCTTT.